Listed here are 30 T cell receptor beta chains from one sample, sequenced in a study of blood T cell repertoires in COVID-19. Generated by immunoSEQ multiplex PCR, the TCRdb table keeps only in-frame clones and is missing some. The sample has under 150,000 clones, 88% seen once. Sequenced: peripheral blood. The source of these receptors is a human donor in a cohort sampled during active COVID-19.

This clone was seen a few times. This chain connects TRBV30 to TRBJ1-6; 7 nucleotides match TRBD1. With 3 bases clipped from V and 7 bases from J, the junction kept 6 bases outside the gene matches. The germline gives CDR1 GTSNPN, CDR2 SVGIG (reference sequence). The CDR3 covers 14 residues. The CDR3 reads CAWSAGTANSPLHF. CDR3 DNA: TGTGCCTGGAGCGCCGGGACAGCAAATTCACCCCTCCACTTT.

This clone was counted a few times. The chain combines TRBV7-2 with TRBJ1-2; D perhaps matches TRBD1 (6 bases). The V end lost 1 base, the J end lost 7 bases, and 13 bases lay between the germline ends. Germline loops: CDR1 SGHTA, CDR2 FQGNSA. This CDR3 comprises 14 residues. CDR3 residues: CASSLDRVGGGYTF. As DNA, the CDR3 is TGTGCCAGCAGCTTAGACAGGGTCGGCGGTGGCTACACCTTC.

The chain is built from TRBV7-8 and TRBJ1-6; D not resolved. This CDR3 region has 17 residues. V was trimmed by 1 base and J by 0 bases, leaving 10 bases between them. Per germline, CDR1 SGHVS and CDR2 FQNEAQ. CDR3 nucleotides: TGTGCCAGCAGCTTAGTGGCGGGGAGCTCCTATAATTCACCCCTCCACTTT. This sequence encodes CASSLVAGSSYNSPLHF. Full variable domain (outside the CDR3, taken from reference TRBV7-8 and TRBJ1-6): GAGVSQSPRYKVAKRGQDVALRCDPISGHVSLFWYQQALGQGPEFLTYFQNEAQLDKSGLPSDRFFAERPEGSVSTLKIQRTQQEDSAVYLCASSLVAGSSYNSPLHFGNGTRLTVT.

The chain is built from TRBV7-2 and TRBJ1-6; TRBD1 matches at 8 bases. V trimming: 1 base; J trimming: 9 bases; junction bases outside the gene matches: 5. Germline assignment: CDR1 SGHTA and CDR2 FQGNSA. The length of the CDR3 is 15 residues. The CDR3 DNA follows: TGTGCCAGCAGCTTAGTGGCAGGGGGCGTTTCACCCCTCCACTTT. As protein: CASSLVAGGVSPLHF.

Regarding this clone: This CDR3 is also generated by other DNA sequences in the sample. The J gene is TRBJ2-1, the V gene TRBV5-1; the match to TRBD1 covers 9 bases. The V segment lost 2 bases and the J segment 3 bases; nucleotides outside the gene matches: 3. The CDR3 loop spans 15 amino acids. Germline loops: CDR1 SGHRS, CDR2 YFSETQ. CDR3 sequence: CASSLGQGSYNEQFF. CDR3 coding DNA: TGCGCCAGCAGCTTAGGACAGGGGAGCTACAATGAGCAGTTCTTC.

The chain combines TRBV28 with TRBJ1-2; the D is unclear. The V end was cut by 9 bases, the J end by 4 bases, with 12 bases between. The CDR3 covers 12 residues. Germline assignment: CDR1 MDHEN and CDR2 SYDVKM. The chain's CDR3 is CASVTLGYGYTF. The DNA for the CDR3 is TGTGCCAGTGTCACGCTCGGCTATGGCTACACCTTC.

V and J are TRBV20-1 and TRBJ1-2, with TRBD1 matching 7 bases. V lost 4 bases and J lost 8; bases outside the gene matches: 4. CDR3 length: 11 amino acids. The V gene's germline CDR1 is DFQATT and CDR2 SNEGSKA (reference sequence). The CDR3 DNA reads TGCAGTGCTAAGACAGGGTACGGCTACACCTTC. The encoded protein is CSAKTGYGYTF.

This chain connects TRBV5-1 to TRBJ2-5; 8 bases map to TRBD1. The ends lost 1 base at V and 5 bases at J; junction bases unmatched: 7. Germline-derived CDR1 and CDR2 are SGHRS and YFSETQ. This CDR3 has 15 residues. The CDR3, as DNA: TGCGCCAGCAGCTTGAGTCAGGGGGCATCGGAGACCCAGTACTTC. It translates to CASSLSQGASETQYF.

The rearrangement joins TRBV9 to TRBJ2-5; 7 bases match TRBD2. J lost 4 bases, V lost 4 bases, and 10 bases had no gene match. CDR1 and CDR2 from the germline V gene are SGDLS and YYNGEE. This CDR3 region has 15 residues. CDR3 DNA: TGTGCCAGCAGCCCCCACAGCGCGGGAGTAGAGACCCAGTACTTC. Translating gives CASSPHSAGVETQYF.

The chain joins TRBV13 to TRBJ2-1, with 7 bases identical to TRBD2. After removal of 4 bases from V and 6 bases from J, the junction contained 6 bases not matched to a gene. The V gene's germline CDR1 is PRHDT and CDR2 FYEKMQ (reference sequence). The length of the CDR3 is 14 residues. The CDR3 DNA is TGTGCCAGCAGCTCGACGGGGGGTCTCAATGAGCAGTTCTTC. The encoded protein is CASSSTGGLNEQFF.

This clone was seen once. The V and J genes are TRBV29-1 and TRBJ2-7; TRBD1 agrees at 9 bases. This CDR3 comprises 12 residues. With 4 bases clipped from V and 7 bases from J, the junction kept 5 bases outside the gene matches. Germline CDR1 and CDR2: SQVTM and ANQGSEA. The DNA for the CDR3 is TGCAGCGTTGGTTGGGACAGGGAGGAGCAGTACTTC. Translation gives CSVGWDREEQYF.

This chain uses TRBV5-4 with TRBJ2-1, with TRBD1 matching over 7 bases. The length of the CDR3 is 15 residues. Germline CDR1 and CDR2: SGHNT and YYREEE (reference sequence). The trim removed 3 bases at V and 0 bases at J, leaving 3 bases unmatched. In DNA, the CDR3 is TGTGCCAGCAGCTCGGGACAGAGCTCCTACAATGAGCAGTTCTTC. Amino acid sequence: CASSSGQSSYNEQFF.

The CDR3 protein is CASSDQGTGVNEQFF. The CDR3 DNA reads as TGCGCCAGCAGTGATCAGGGGACAGGGGTGAATGAGCAGTTCTTC. The chain employs TRBV10-1 and TRBJ2-1, with 10 bases fitting TRBD1. Germline V gene lookup returns CDR1 WNHNN and CDR2 SYGVQD (reference sequence). V trimming: 3 bases; J trimming: 7 bases; junction bases outside the gene matches: 6. The length of the CDR3 is 15 residues.

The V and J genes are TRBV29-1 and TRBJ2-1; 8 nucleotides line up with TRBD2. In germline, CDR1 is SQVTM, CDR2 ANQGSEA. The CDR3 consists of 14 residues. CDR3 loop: CSGGVAGTYNEQFF. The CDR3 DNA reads TGCAGTGGGGGGGTAGCGGGGACCTACAATGAGCAGTTCTTC.

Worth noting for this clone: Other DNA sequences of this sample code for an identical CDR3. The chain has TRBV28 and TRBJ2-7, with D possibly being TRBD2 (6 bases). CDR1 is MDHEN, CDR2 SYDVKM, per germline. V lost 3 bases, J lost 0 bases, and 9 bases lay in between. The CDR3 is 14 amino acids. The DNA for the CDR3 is TGTGCCAGCAGTTTGGCCGGGGGCTCCTACGAGCAGTACTTC. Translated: CASSLAGGSYEQYF.

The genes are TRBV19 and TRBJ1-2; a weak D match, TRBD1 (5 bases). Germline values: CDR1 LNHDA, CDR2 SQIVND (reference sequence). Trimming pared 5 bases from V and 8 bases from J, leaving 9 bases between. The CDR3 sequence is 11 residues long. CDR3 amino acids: CASSSGWGYTF. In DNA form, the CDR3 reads TGTGCCAGTAGTTCAGGGTGGGGCTACACCTTC.

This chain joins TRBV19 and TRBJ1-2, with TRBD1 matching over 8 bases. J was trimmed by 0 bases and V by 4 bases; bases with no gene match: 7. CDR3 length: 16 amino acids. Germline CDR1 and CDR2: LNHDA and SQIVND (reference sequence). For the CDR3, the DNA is TGTGCCAGTAGTACCTATGACAGGGGAGCTAACTATGGCTACACCTTC. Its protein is CASSTYDRGANYGYTF.

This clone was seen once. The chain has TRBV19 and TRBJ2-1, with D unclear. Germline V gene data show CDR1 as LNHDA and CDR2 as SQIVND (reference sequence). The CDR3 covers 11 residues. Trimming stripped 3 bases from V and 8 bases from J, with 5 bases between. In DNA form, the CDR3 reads TGTGCCAGTAGTATCGAGGATGAGCAGTTCTTC. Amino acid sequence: CASSIEDEQFF.

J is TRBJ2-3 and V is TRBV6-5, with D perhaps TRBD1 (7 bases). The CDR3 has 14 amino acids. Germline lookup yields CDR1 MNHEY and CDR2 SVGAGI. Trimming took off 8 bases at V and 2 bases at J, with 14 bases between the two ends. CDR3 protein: CASGLQGSTDTQYF. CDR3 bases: TGTGCCAGCGGACTACAGGGGTCCACAGATACGCAGTATTTT.

This CDR3 is CSASPGGRSTDTQYF. The CDR3 DNA reads as TGCAGTGCTAGTCCGGGGGGCCGGAGCACAGATACGCAGTATTTT. This chain connects TRBV20-1 to TRBJ2-3; TRBD2 is a possible D gene (7 bases). V was shortened by 3 bases and J by 0 bases, with 13 bases between the two germline ends. Germline loops: CDR1 DFQATT, CDR2 SNEGSKA (reference sequence). CDR3 size: 15 residues.

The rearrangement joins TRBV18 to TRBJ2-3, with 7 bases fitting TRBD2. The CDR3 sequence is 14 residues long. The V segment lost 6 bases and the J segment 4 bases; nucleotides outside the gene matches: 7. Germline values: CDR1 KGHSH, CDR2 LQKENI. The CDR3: CASSRGTNADTQYF. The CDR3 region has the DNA TGTGCCAGCTCCCGGGGGACTAACGCAGATACGCAGTATTTT.

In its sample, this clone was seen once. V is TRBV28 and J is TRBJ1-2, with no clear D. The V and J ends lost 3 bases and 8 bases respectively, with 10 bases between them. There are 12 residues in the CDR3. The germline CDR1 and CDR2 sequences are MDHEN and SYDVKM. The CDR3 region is CASSFFGEGYTF. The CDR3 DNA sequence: TGTGCCAGCAGTTTCTTCGGGGAGGGCTACACCTTC.

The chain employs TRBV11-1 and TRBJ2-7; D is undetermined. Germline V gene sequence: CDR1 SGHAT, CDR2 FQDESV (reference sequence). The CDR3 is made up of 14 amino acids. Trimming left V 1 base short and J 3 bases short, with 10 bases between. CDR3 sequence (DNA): TGTGCCAGCAGCTTAGGTCCAGGTATCTACGAGCAGTACTTC. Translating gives CASSLGPGIYEQYF.

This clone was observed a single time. CDR3 sequence reads: CASSPHRDEYEQYF. The CDR3 coding sequence is TGTGCCAGCAGTCCCCACAGGGATGAATACGAGCAGTACTTC. This chain links TRBV28 with TRBJ2-7; D is perhaps TRBD1 (6 bases). Germline V gives CDR1 MDHEN, CDR2 SYDVKM. This CDR3 region has 14 residues. V gave up 5 bases and J gave up 4 bases, with 15 bases separating them.

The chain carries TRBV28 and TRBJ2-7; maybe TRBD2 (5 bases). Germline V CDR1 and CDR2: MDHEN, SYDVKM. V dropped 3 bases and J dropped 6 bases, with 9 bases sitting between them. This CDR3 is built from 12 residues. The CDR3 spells CASSFRGIEQYF. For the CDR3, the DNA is TGTGCCAGCAGTTTTCGGGGTATCGAGCAGTACTTC.

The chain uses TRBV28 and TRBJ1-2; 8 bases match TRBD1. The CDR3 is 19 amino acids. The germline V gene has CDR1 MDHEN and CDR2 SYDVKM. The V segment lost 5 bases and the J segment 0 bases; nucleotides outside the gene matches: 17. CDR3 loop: CASSPLQGAHPYPNYGYTF. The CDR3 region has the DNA TGTGCCAGCAGTCCCCTTCAGGGGGCGCATCCCTATCCTAACTATGGCTACACCTTC.

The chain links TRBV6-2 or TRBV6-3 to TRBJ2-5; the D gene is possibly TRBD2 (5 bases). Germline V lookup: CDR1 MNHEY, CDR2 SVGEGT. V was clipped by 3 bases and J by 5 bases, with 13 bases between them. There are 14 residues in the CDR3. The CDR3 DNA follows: TGTGCCAGCAGTTATGTCGGACTTCGGGAGACCCAGTACTTC. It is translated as CASSYVGLRETQYF.

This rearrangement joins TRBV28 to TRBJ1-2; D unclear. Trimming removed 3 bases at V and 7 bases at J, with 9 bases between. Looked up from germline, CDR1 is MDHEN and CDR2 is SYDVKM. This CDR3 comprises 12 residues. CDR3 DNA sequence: TGTGCCAGCAGTTTTGGGCTTTTTGGCTACACCTTC. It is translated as CASSFGLFGYTF.

Here the CDR3 reads CATSRFPGLAIADYEGETQYF. In DNA, the CDR3 is TGTGCCACCAGCAGATTTCCGGGACTAGCAATAGCAGACTATGAGGGGGAGACCCAGTACTTC. This chain uses TRBV15 with TRBJ2-5; 9 nucleotides match TRBD2. Germline values: CDR1 LNHNV, CDR2 YYDKDF (reference sequence). This CDR3 is 21 amino acids long. J gave up 5 bases and V 2 bases, and 24 bases lay outside the gene matches.

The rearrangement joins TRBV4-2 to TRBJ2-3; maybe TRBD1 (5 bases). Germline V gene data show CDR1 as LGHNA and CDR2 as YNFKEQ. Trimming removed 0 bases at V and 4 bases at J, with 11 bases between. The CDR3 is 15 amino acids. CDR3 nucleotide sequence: TGTGCCAGCAGCCAAGACGCCAGGGTAGCAGATACGCAGTATTTT. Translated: CASSQDARVADTQYF.